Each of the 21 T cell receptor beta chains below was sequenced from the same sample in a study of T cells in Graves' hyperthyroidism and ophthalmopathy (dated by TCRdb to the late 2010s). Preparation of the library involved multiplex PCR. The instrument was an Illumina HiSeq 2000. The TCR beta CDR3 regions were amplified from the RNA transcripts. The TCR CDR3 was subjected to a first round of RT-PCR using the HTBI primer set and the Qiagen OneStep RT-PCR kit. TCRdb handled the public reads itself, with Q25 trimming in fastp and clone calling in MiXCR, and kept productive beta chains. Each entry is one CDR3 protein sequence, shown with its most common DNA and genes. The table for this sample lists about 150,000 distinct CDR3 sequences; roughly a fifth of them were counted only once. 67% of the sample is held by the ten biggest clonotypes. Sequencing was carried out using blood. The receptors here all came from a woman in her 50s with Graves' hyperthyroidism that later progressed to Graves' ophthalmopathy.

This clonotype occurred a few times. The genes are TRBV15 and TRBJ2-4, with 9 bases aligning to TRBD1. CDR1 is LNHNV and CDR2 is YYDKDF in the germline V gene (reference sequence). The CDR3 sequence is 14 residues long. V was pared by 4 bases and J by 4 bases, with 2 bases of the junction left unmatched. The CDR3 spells CATSKGTGKNIQYF. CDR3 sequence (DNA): TGTGCCACCAGCAAGGGGACAGGGAAAAACATTCAGTACTTC.

DNA of the CDR3: TGTGCCAGCAGCCGACTACAGGGGGCGAGAGAGACCCAGTACTTC. As protein: CASSRLQGARETQYF. The chain couples TRBV6-2 or TRBV6-3 to TRBJ2-5, with TRBD1 matching over 9 bases. Germline V gene sequence: CDR1 MNHEY, CDR2 SVGEGT. This CDR3 has 15 amino acids. Trimming removed 6 bases from V and 4 bases from J; junction bases left unmatched: 9.

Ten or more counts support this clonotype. The CDR3 nucleotides read TGCGCCAGCAGCTTGGGTATCGGGAGGACGGTTAACGAGCAGTACTTC. This encodes CASSLGIGRTVNEQYF. V usage is TRBV5-1 and J usage is TRBJ2-7; TRBD2 matches 7 bases. The junction had 11 bases not matched to a gene; V was cut back by 0 bases and J by 5 bases. Germline-derived CDR1 and CDR2 are SGHRS and YFSETQ. This CDR3 spans 16 amino acids. Full variable domain (outside the CDR3, taken from reference TRBV5-1 and TRBJ2-7): KAGVTQTPRYLIKTRGQQVTLSCSPISGHRSVSWYQQTPGQGLQFLFEYFSETQRNKGNFPGRFSGRQFSNSRSEMNVSTLELGDSALYLCASSLGIGRTVNEQYFGPGTRLTVT.

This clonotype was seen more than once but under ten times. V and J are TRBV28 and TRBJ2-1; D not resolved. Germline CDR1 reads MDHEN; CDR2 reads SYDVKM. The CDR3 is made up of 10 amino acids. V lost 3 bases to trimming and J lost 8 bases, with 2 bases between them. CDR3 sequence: CASSLYEQFF. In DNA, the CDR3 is TGTGCCAGCAGTTTGTATGAGCAGTTCTTC.

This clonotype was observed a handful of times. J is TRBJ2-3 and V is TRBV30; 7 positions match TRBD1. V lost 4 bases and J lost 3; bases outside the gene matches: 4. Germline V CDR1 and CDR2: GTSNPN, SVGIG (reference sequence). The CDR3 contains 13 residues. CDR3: CAWTGTDTDTQYF. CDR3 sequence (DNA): TGTGCCTGGACCGGGACAGATACAGATACGCAGTATTTT. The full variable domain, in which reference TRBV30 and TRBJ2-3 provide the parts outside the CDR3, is SQTIHQWPATLVQPVGSPLSLECTVEGTSNPNLYWYRQAAGRGLQLLFYSVGIGQISSEVPQNLSASRPQDRQFILSSKKLLLSDSGFYLCAWTGTDTDTQYFGPGTRLTVL.

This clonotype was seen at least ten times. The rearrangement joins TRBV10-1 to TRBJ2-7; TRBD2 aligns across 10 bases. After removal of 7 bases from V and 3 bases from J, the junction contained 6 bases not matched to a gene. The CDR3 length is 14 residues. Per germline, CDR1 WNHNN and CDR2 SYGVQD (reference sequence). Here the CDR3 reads CASTSGRCNYEQYF. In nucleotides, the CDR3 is TGCGCCAGCACTAGCGGGAGATGCAACTACGAGCAGTACTTC.

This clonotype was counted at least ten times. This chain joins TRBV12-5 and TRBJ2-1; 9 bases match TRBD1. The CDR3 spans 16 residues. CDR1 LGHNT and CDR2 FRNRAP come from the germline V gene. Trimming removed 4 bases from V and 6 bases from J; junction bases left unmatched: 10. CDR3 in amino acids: CASGSNRDRDGNEQFF. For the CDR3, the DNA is TGTGCTAGTGGTTCAAACCGGGACAGGGATGGCAATGAGCAGTTCTTC.

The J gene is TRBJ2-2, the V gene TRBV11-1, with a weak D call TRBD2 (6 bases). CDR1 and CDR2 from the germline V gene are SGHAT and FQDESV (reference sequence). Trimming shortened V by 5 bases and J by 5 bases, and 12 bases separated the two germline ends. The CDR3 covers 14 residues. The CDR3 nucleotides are TGTGCCAGCAGCCGGGACTCGCAAACCGGGGAGCTGTTTTTT. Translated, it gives CASSRDSQTGELFF. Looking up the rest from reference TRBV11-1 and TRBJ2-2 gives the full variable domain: EAEVAQSPRYKITEKSQAVAFWCDPISGHATLYWYRQILGQGPELLVQFQDESVVDDSQLPKDRFSAERLKGVDSTLKIQPAELGDSAMYLCASSRDSQTGELFFGEGSRLTVL.

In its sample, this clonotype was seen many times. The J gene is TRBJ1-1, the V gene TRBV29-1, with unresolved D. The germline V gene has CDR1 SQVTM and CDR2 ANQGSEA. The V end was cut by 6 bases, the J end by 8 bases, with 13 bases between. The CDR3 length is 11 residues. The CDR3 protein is CSVDGRKEAFF. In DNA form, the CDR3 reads TGCAGCGTCGACGGACGGAAAGAAGCTTTCTTT.

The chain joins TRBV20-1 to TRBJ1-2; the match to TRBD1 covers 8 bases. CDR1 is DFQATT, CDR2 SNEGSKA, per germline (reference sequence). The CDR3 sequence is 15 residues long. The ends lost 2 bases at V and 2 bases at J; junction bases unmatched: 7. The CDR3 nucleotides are TGCAGTGCTAGACCCGGGACAGGAAGAAACTATGGCTACACCTTC. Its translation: CSARPGTGRNYGYTF.

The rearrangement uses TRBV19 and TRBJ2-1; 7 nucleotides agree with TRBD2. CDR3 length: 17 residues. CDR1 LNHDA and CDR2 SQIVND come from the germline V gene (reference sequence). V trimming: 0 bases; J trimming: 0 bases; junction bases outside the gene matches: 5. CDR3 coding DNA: TGTGCCAGTAGTATAGATCCTAGCGGAAGCTCCTACAATGAGCAGTTCTTC. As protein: CASSIDPSGSSYNEQFF. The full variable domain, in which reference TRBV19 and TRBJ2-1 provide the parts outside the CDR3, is DGGITQSPKYLFRKEGQNVTLSCEQNLNHDAMYWYRQDPGQGLRLIYYSQIVNDFQKGDIAEGYSVSREKKESFPLTVTSAQKNPTAFYLCASSIDPSGSSYNEQFFGPGTRLTVL.

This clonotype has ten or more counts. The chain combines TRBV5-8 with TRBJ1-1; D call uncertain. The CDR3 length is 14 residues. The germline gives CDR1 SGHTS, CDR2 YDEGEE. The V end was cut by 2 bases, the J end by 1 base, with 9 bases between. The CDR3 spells CASSFRLWNTEAFF. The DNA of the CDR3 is TGTGCCAGCAGCTTCCGACTTTGGAACACTGAAGCTTTCTTT.

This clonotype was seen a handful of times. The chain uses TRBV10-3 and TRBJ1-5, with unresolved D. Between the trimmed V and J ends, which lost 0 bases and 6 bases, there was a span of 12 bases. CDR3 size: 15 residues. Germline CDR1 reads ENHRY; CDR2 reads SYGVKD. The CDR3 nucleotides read TGTGCCATCAGTGAGTCGGGGTCGGGGATTCAGCCCCAGCATTTT. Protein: CAISESGSGIQPQHF.

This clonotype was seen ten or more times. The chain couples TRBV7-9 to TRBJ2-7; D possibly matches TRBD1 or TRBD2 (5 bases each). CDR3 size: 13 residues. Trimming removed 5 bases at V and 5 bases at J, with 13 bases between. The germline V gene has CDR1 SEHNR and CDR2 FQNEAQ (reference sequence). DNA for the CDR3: TGTGCCAGCAGCCCCCCCGGGACGGACGAGCAGTACTTC. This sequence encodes CASSPPGTDEQYF.

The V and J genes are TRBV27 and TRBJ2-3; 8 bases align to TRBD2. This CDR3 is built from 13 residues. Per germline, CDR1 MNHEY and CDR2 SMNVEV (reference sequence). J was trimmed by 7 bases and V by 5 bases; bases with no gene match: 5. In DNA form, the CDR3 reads TGTGCCAGCAGTACCGGGACTAGAAATACGCAGTATTTT. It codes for CASSTGTRNTQYF.

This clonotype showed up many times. CDR3 amino acids: CASSQGQVNLQYF. In DNA, the CDR3 is TGTGCCAGCAGCCAAGGACAGGTCAATTTGCAGTATTTT. The genes are TRBV3-1 and TRBJ2-3, with TRBD1 as a possible D gene (6 bases). V was cut by 1 base and J by 11 bases, with 13 bases left in between. The CDR3 totals 13 residues. Germline V CDR1 and CDR2: LGHDT, YNNKEL (reference sequence).

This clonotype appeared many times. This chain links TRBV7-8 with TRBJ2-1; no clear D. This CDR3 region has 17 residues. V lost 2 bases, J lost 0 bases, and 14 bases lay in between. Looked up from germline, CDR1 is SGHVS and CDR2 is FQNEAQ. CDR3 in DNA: TGTGCCAGCAGCTTAACCCGATCCCAGAGCTCCTACAATGAGCAGTTCTTC. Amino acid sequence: CASSLTRSQSSYNEQFF.

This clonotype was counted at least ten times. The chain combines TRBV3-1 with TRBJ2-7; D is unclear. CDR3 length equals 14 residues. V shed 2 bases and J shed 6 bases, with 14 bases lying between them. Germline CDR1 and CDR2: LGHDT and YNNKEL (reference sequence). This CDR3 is CASSQNDGSGEQYF. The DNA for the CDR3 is TGTGCCAGCAGCCAAAATGACGGGTCAGGCGAGCAGTACTTC.

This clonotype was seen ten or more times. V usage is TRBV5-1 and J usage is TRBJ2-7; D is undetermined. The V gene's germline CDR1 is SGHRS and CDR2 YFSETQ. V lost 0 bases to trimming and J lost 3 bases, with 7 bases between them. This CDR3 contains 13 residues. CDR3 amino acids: CASSLDYGYEQYF. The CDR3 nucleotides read TGCGCCAGCAGCTTGGACTACGGCTACGAGCAGTACTTC.

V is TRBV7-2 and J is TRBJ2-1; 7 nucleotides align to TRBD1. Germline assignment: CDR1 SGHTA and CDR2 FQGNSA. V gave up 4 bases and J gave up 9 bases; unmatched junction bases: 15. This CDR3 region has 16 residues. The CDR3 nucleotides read TGTGCCAGCAGCTCAACCTCCGATGACAGGGTTGGTGAGCAGTTCTTC. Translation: CASSSTSDDRVGEQFF.

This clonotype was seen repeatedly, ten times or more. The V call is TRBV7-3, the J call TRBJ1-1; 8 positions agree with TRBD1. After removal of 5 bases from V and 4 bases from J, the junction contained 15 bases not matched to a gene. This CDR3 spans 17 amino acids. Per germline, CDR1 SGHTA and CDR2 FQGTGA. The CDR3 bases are TGTGCCAGCAGCCCGGGGCCCCGCGGACAGGGTACCACTGAAGCTTTCTTT. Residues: CASSPGPRGQGTTEAFF.